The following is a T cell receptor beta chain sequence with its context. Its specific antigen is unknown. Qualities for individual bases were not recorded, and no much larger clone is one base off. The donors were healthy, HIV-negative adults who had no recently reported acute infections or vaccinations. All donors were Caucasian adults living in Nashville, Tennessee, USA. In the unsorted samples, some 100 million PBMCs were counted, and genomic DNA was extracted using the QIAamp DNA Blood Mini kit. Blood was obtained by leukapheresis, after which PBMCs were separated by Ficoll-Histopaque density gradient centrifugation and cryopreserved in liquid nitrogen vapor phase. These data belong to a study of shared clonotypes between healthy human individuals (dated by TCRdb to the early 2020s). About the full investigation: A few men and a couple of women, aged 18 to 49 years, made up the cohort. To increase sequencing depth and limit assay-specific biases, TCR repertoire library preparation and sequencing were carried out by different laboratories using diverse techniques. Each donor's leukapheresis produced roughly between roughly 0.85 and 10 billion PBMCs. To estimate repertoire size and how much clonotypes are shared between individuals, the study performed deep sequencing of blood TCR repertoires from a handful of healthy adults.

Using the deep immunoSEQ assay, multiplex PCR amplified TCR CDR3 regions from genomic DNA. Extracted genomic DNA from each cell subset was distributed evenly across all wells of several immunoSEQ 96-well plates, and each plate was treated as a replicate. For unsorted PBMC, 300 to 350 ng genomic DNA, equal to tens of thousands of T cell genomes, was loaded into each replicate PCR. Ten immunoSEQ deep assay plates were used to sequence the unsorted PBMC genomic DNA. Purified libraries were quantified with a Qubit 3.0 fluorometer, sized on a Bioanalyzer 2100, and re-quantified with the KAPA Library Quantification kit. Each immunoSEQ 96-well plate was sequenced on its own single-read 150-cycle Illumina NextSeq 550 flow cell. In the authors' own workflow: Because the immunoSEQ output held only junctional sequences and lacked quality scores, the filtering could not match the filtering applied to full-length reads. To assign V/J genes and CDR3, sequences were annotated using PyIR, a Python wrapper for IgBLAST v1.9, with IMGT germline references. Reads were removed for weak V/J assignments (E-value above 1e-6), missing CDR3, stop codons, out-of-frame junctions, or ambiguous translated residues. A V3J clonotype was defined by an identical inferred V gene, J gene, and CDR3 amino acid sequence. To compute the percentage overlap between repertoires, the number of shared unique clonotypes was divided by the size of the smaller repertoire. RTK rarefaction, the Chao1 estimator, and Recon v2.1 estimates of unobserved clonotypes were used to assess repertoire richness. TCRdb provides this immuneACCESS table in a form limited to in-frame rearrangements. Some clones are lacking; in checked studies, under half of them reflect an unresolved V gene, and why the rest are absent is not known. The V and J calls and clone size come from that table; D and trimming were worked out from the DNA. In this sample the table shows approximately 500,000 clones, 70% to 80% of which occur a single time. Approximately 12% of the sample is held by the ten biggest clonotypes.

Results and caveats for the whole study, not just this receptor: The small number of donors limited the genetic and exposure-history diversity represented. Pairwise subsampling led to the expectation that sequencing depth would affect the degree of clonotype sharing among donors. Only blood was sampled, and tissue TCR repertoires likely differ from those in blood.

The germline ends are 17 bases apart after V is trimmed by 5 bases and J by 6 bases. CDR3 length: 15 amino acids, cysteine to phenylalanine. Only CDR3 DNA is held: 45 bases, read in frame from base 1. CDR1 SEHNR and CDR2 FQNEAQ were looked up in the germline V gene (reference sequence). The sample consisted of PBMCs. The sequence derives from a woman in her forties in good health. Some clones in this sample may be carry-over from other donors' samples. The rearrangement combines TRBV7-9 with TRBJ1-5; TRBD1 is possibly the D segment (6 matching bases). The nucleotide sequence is TGTGCCAGCAGCCCCGGGCCCAGGGGCAGTCAGCCCCAGCATTTT. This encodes CASSPGPRGSQPQHF. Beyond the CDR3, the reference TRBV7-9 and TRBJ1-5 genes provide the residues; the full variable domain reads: DTGVSQNPRHKITKRGQNVTFRCDPISEHNRLYWYRQTLGQGPEFLTYFQNEAQLEKSRLLSDRFSAERPKGSFSTLEIQRTEQGDSAMYLCASSPGPRGSQPQHFGDGTRLSIL.